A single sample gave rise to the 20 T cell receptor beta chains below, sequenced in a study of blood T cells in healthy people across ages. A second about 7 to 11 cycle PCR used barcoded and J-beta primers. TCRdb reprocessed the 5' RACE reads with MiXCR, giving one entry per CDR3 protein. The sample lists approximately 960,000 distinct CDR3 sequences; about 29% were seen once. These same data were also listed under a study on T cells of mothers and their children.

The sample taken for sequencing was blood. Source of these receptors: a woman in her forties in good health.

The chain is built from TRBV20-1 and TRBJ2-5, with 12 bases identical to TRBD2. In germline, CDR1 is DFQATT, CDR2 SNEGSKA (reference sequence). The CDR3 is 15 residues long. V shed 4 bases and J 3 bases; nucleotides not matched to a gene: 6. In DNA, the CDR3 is TGCAGTGCTAACTTTTGGACTAGCGGGGAAGAGACCCAGTACTTC. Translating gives CSANFWTSGEETQYF.

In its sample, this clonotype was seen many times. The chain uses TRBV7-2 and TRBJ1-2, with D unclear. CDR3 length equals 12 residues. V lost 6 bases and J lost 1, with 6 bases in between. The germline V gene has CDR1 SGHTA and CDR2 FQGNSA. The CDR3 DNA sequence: TGTGCCAGCAGTTTCCGTAACTATGGCTACACCTTC. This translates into CASSFRNYGYTF.

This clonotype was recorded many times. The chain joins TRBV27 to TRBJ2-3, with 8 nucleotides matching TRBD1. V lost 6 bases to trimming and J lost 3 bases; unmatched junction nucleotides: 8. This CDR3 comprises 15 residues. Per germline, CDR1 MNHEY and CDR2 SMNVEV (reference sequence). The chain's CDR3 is CASRWTGLSTDTQYF. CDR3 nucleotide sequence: TGTGCCAGCAGGTGGACAGGGTTGAGTACAGATACGCAGTATTTT.

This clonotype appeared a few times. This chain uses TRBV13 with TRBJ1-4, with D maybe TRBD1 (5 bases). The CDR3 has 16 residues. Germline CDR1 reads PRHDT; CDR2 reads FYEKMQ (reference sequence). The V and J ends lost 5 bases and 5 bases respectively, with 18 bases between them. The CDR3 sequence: CASSDSTSGGNEKLFF. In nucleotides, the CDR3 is TGTGCCAGCAGCGACTCGACCAGTGGGGGGAATGAAAAACTGTTTTTT.

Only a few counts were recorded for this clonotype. CDR3 nucleotides: TGTGCCAGCAGCTTAAATTGGGGCGGCACTGAAGCTTTCTTT. Translating it yields CASSLNWGGTEAFF. The chain uses TRBV7-2 and TRBJ1-1; weak D call: TRBD1 (5 bases). The CDR3 consists of 14 residues. V was trimmed by 2 bases and J by 4 bases, leaving 11 bases between them. Germline values: CDR1 SGHTA, CDR2 FQGNSA.

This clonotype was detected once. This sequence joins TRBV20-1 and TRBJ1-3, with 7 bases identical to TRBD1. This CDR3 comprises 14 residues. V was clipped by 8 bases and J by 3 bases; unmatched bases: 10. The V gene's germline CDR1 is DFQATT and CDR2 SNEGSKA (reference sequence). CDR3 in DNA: TGCAGTACTATCCTGACAGGGCTTGGAAACACCATATATTTT. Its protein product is CSTILTGLGNTIYF.

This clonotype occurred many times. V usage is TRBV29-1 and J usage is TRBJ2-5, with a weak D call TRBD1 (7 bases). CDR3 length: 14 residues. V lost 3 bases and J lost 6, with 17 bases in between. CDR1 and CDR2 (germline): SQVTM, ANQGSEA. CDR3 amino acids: CSVDRGAQGKTQYF. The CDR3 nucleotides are TGCAGCGTTGATAGGGGGGCACAGGGGAAGACCCAGTACTTC.

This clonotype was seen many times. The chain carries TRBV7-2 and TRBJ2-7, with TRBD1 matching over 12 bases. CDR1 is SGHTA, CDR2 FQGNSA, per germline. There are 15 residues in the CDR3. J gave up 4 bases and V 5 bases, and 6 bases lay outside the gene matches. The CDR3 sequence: CASSGGTGGRYEQYF. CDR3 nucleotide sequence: TGTGCCAGCAGCGGAGGGACAGGGGGCCGGTACGAGCAGTACTTC.

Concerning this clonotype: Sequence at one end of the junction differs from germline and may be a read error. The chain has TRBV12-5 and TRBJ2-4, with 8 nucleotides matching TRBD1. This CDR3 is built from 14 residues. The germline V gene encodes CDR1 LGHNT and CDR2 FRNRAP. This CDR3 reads CASALTGVKDIRYF. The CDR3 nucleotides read TGTGCTAGTGCCCTGACAGGGGTTAAGGACATTCGGTACTTC. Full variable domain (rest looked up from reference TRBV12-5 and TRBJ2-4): DARVTQTPRHKVTEMGQEVTMRCQPILGHNTVFWYRQTMMQGLELLAYFRNRAPLDDSGMPKDRFSAEMPDATLATLKIQPSEPRDSAVYFCASALTGVKDIRYFGAGTRLSVL.

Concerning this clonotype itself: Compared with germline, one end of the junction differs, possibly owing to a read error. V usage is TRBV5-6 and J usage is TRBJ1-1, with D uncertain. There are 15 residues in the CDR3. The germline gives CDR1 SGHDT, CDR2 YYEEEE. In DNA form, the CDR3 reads TGTGCCTGCAGCTTGGTGGTCGGAAAGCCCACTGAAGCTTTCTTT. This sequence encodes CACSLVVGKPTEAFF.

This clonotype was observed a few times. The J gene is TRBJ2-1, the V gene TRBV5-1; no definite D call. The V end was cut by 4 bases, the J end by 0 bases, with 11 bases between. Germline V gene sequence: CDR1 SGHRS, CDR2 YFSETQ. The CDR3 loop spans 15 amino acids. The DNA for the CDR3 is TGCGCCAGCAGCCCCCTAGTCACCTCCTACAATGAGCAGTTCTTC. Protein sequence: CASSPLVTSYNEQFF.

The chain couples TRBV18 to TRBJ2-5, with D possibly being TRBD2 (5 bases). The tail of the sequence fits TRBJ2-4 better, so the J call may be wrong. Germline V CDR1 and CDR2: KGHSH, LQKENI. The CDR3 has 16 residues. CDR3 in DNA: TGTGCCAGCTCACCACCGGCCGGAGGAGCCAAAAACATTCAGTACTTC. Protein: CASSPPAGGAKNIQYF.

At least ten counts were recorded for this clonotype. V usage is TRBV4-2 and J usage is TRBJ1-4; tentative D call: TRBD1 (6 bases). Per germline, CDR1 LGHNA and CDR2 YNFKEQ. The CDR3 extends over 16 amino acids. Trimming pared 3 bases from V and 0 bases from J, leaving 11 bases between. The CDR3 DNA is TGTGCCAGCAGCCAGACACAGGGAGCAACTAATGAAAAACTGTTTTTT. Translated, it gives CASSQTQGATNEKLFF.

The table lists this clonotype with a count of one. CDR3 sequence: CSASPLRVHSNQPQHF. The DNA of the CDR3 is TGCAGTGCTAGCCCTCTACGGGTACATAGCAATCAGCCCCAGCATTTT. The chain couples TRBV20-1 to TRBJ1-5; D call uncertain. This CDR3 has 16 residues. The germline V and J ends were trimmed by 3 bases and 0 bases, with 15 bases remaining between them. Germline CDR1 is DFQATT and CDR2 is SNEGSKA (reference sequence).

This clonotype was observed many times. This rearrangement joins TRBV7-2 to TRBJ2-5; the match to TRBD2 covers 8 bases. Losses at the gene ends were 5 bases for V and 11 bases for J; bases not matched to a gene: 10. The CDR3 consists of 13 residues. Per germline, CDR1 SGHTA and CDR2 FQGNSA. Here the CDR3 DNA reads TGTGCCAGCAGCCCGGGGGGGCCGGGAGAGCAGTACTTC. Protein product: CASSPGGPGEQYF. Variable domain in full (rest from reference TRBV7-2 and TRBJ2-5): GAGVSQSPSNKVTEKGKDVELRCDPISGHTALYWYRQSLGQGLEFLIYFQGNSAPDKSGLPSDRFSAERTGGSVSTLTIQRTQQEDSAVYLCASSPGGPGEQYFGPGTRLLVL.

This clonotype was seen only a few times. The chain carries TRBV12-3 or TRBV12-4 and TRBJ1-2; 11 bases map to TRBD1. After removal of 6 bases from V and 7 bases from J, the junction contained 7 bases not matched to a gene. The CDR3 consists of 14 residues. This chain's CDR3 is CASSWTGGASGYTF. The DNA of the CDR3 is TGTGCCAGCAGCTGGACAGGGGGCGCGTCTGGCTACACCTTC.

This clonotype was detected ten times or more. The CDR3 reads CASSLADEQYF. For the CDR3, the DNA is TGTGCCAGCAGCTTAGCGGACGAGCAGTACTTC. The rearrangement links TRBV7-9 to TRBJ2-7, with D hard to call. The CDR3 length is 11 residues. Trimming took 0 bases from V and 5 from J, leaving 2 bases between them. CDR1 and CDR2 from the germline V gene are SEHNR and FQNEAQ (reference sequence). The variable domain in full, with the rest retrieved from reference TRBV7-9 and TRBJ2-7, is DTGVSQNPRHKITKRGQNVTFRCDPISEHNRLYWYRQTLGQGPEFLTYFQNEAQLEKSRLLSDRFSAERPKGSFSTLEIQRTEQGDSAMYLCASSLADEQYFGPGTRLTVT.

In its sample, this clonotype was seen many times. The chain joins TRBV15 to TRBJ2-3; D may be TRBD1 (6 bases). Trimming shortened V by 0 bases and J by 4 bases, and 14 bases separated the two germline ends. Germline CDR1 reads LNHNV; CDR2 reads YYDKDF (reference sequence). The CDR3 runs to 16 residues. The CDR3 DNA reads TGTGCCACCAGCAGAGATAATGGCAGGGGACCAGATACGCAGTATTTT. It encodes CATSRDNGRGPDTQYF.

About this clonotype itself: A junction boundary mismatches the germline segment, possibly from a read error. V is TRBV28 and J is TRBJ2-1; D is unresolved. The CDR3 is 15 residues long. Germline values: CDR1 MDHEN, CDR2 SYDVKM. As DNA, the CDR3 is TGTGCCAGCAGTTTAAGGCAGAGCTCCTGCAATGAGCAGTTCTTC. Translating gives CASSLRQSSCNEQFF.

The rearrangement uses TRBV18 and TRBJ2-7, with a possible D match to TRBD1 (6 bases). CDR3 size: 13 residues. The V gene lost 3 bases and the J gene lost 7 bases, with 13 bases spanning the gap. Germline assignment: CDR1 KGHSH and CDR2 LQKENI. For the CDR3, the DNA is TGTGCCAGCTCACCCTTCCGGGACACAGAGCAGTACTTC. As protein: CASSPFRDTEQYF.